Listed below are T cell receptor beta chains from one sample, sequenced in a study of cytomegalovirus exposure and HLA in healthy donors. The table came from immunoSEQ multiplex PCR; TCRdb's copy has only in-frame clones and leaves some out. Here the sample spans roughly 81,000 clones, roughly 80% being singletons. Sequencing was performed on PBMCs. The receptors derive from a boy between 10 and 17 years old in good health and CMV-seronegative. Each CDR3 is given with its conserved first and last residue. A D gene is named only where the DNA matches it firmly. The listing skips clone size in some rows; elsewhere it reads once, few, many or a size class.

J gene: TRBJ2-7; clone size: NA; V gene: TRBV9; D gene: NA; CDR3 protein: CASSPSGAHEQYF; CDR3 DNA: TGTGCCAGCAGCCCCTCAGGGGCGCACGAGCAGTACTTC
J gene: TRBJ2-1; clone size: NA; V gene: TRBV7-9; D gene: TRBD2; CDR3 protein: CASSPTSGSYNEQFF; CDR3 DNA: TGTGCCAGCAGCCCGACTAGCGGGAGTTACAATGAGCAGTTCTTC
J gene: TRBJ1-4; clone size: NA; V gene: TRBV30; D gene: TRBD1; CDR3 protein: CAWSQGTGYEKLFF; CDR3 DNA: TGTGCCTGGAGTCAAGGGACAGGGTATGAAAAACTGTTTTTT
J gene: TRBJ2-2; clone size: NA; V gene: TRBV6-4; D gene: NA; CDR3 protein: CASSDSMWGGHGELFF; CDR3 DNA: TGTGCCAGCAGTGACTCAATGTGGGGGGGGCACGGGGAGCTGTTTTTT
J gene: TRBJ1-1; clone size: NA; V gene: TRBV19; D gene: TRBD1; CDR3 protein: CASSVTGGANTEAFF; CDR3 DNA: TGTGCCAGTAGTGTGACAGGGGGGGCTAACACTGAAGCTTTCTTT
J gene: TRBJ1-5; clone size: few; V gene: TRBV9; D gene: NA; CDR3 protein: CASSTTGNSNQPQHF; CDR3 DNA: TGTGCCAGCAGCACAACAGGGAATAGCAATCAGCCCCAGCATTTT
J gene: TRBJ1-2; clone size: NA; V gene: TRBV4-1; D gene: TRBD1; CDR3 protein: CASTRTGDNYGYTF; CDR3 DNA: TGCGCCAGCACTCGGACAGGGGATAACTATGGCTACACCTTC
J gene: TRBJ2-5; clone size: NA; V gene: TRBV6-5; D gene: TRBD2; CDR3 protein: CASSYLASGGETQYF; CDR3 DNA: TGTGCCAGCAGTTATCTGGCTAGCGGGGGAGAGACCCAGTACTTC
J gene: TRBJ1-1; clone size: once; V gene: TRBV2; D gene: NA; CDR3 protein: CASSEFEQGITEAFF; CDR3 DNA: TGTGCCAGCAGTGAATTTGAGCAGGGCATCACTGAAGCTTTCTTT
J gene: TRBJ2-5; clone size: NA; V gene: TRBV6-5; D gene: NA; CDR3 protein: CASSYSSRGAETQYF; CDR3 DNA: TGTGCCAGCAGTTACTCGTCCAGGGGCGCAGAGACCCAGTACTTC
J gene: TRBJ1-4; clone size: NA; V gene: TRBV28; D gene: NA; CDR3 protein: CASRGAKGQEKLFF; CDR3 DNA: TGTGCCAGCAGGGGAGCAAAAGGGCAGGAAAAACTGTTTTTT
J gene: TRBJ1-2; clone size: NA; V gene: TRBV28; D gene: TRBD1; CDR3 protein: CASSSRHRGYGYTF; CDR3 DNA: TGTGCCAGCAGTTCTCGCCACAGGGGATATGGCTACACCTTC
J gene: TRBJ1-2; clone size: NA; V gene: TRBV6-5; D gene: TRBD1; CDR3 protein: CATKNHRGRPYGYTF; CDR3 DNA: TGTGCCACCAAAAACCACAGGGGGCGCCCCTATGGCTACACCTTC
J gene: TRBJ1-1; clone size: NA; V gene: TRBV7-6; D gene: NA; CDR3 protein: CASSANSGLNTEAFF; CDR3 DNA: TGTGCCAGCAGCGCCAACAGCGGTCTGAACACTGAAGCTTTCTTT
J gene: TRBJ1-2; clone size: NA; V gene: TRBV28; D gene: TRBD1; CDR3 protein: CASSLVGTGVYGYTF; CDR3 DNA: TGTGCCAGCTCTTTAGTAGGGACAGGTGTATACGGCTACACCTTC
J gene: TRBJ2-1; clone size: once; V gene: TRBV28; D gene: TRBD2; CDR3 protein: CASGLEGPEQFF; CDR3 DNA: TGTGCCAGCGGACTAGAAGGGCCTGAGCAGTTCTTC
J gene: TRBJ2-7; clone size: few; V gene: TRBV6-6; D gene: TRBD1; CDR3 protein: CASSYSTGQGTEQYF; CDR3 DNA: TGTGCCAGCAGTTACTCCACTGGACAGGGAACCGAGCAGTACTTC
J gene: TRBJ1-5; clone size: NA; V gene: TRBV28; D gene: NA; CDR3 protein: CASSPGTANQPQHF; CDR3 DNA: TGTGCCAGCAGTCCAGGGACTGCGAATCAGCCCCAGCATTTT
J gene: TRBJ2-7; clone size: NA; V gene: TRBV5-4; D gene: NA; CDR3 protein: CASSSRDNYEQYF; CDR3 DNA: TGTGCCAGCAGCTCCCGGGACAACTACGAGCAGTACTTC
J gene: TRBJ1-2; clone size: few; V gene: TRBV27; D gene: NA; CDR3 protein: CASSFAGSDYGYTF; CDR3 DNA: TGTGCCAGCAGTTTTGCAGGGTCAGACTATGGCTACACCTTC
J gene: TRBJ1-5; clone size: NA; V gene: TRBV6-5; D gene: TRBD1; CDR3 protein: CASSRRDSGQPQHF; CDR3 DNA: TGTGCCAGCAGTCGCCGGGACAGCGGACAGCCCCAGCATTTT
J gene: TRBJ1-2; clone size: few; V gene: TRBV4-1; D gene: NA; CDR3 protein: CASSQESGIYGYTF; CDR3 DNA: TGCGCCAGCAGCCAAGAGTCAGGTATCTATGGCTACACCTTC
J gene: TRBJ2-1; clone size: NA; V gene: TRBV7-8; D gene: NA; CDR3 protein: CASSFRTLGPNEQFF; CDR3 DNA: TGTGCCAGCAGCTTTCGGACCCTGGGGCCGAATGAGCAGTTCTTC
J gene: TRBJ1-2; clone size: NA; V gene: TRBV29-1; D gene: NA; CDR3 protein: CSVEEWGPDYGYTF; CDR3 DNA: TGCAGCGTTGAAGAATGGGGGCCGGACTATGGCTACACCTTC
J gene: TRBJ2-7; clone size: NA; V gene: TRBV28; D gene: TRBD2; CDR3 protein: CASSPLASGGSEQYF; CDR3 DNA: TGTGCCAGCAGTCCCCTCGCTAGCGGGGGATCCGAGCAGTACTTC
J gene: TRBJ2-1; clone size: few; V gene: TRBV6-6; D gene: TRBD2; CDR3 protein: CASSYAGVTYNEQFF; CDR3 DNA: TGTGCCAGCAGTTACGCGGGAGTGACCTACAATGAGCAGTTCTTC
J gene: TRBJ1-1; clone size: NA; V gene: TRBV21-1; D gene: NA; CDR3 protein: CASSKVNRVEAFF; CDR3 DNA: TGTGCCAGCAGCAAAGTTAACAGGGTTGAAGCTTTCTTT
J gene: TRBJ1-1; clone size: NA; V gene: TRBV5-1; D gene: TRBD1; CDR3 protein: CASSSGQGGNTEAFF; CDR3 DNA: TGCGCCAGCAGCTCGGGACAGGGAGGGAACACTGAAGCTTTCTTT
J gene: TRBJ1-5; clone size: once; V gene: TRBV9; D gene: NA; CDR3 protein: CASGEEGGQPQHF; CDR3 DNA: TGTGCCAGCGGCGAAGAAGGCGGACAGCCCCAGCATTTT
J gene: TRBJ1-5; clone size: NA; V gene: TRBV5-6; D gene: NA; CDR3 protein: CASSFTGSQPQHF; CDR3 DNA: TGTGCCAGCAGCTTCACAGGGTCACAGCCCCAGCATTTT
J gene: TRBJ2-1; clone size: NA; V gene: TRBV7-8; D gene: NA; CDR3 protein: CASSQRLNEQFF; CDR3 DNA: TGTGCCAGCAGCCAGCGACTCAATGAGCAGTTCTTC
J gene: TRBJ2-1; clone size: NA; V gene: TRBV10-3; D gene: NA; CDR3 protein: CAISESNRASYNEQFF; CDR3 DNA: TGTGCCATCAGTGAGTCGAACCGCGCGTCCTACAATGAGCAGTTCTTC
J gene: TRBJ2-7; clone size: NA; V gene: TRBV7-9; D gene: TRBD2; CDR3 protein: CASSFGSSGRKGEQYF; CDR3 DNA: TGTGCCAGCAGCTTCGGTTCTAGCGGGAGGAAGGGGGAGCAGTACTTC
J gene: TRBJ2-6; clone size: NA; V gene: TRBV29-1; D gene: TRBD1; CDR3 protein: CSVAGTDSGANVLTF; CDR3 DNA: TGCAGCGTTGCCGGGACAGACTCTGGGGCCAACGTCCTGACTTTC
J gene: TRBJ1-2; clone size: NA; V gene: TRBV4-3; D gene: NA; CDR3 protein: CASSRQGLNYGYTF; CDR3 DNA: TGCGCCAGCAGCCGCCAGGGGCTTAACTATGGCTACACCTTC
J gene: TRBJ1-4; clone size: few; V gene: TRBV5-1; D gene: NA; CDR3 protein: CASSREPNEKLFF; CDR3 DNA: TGCGCCAGCAGCAGGGAGCCTAATGAAAAACTGTTTTTT
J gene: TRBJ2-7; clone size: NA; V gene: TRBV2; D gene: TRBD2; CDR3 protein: CASSLLAGVTHEQYF; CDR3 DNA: TGTGCCAGCAGCCTCCTAGCGGGAGTTACCCACGAGCAGTACTTC
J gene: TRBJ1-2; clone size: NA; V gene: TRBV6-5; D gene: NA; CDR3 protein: CASSYSFANYGYTF; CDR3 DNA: TGTGCCAGCAGTTACTCCTTCGCTAACTATGGCTACACCTTC
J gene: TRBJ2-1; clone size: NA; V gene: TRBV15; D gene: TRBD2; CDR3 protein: CATSRRSGVGYNEQFF; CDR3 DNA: TGTGCCACCAGCAGAAGAAGCGGGGTAGGGTACAATGAGCAGTTCTTC
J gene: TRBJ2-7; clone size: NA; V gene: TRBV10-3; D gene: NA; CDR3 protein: CAISESNYGIQTYEQYF; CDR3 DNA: TGTGCCATCAGTGAGTCGAATTATGGCATACAAACCTACGAGCAGTACTTC
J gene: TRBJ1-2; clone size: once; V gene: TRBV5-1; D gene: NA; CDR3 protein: CASSLDGDYGYTF; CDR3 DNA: TGCGCCAGCAGCTTAGACGGGGACTATGGCTACACCTTC
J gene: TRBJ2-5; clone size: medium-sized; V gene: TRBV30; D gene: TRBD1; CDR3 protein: CAWSAGTGGQETQYF; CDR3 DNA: TGTGCCTGGAGTGCAGGGACAGGGGGGCAAGAGACCCAGTACTTC
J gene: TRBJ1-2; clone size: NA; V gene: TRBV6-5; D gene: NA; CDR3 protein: CASSLGEVYGYTF; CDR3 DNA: TGTGCCAGCAGCCTCGGGGAAGTATATGGCTACACCTTC
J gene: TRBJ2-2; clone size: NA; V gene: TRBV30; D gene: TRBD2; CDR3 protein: CAWSVTSVWRAGVGIGELFF; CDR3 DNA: TGTGCCTGGAGTGTAACATCCGTTTGGCGAGCGGGGGTGGGAATCGGGGAGCTGTTTTTT
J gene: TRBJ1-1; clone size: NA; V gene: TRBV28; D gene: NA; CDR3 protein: CASSFTDANTEAFF; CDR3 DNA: TGTGCCAGCAGTTTTACAGATGCGAACACTGAAGCTTTCTTT
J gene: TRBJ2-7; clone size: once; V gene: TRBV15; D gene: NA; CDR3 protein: CATSPRERGEQYF; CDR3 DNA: TGTGCCACCAGCCCCCGGGAGAGGGGTGAGCAGTACTTC
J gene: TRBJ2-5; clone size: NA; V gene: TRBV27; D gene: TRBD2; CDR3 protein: CASSGAVGGETQYF; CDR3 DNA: TGTGCCAGCAGTGGTGCGGTCGGGGGGGAGACCCAGTACTTC
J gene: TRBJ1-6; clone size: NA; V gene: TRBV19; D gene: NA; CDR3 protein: CASSIGEGSYNSPLHF; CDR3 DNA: TGTGCCAGTAGTATCGGGGAAGGGTCCTATAATTCACCCCTCCACTTT
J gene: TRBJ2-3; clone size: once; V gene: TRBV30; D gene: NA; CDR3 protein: CAWSGQLTDTQYF; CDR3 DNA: TGTGCCTGGAGTGGGCAGTTAACAGATACGCAGTATTTT
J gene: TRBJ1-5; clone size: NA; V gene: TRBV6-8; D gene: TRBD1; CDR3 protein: CASSDPRQGDNQPQHF; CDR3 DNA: TGTGCCAGCAGCGATCCACGACAGGGGGACAATCAGCCCCAGCATTTT
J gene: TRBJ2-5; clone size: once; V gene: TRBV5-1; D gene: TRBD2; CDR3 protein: CASSLGSGGYRAQYF; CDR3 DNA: TGCGCCAGCAGCTTAGGTAGCGGGGGGTACAGGGCCCAGTACTTC
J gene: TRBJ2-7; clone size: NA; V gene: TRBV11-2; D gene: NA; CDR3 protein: CASKSGEQYF; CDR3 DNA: TGTGCCAGCAAGTCGGGCGAGCAGTACTTC
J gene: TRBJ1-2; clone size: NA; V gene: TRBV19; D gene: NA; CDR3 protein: CASSYDSPYGYTF; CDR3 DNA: TGTGCCAGTAGTTACGACAGTCCGTATGGCTACACCTTC
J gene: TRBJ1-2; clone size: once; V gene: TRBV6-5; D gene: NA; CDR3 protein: CASSLDSYGYTF; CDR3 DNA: TGTGCCAGCAGTTTAGACAGCTATGGCTACACCTTC
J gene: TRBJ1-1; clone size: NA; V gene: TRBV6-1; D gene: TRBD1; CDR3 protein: CASSDPGQITEAFF; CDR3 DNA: TGTGCCAGCAGTGATCCGGGACAGATAACTGAAGCTTTCTTT
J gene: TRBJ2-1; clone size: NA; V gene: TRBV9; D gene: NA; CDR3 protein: CASSPSEAHEQFF; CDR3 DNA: TGTGCCAGCAGCCCTTCCGAGGCCCATGAGCAGTTCTTC
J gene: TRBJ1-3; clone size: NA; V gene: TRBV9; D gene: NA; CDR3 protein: CASSVDGGQGNTIYF; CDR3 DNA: TGTGCCAGCAGCGTAGACGGTGGACAGGGAAACACCATATATTTT
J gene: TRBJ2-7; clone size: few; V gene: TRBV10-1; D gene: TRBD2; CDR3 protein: CASSSGRARSYEQYF; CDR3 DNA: TGCGCCAGCAGTAGCGGGAGGGCCCGGAGTTACGAGCAGTACTTC
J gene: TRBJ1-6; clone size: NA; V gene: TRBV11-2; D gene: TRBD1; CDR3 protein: CASSSRDRDNSPLHF; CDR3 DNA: TGTGCCAGCAGCTCCCGGGACAGGGATAATTCACCCCTCCACTTT
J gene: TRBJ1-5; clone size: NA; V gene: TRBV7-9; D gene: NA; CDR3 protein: CASSTGPLSNQPQHF; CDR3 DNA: TGTGCCAGCAGTACAGGGCCCCTTAGCAATCAGCCCCAGCATTTT